The present entry profiles one T cell receptor beta chain with its context. What it binds is not known. This sample is part of a study of T cells in Graves' hyperthyroidism and ophthalmopathy. Study-level findings and limits: Ophthalmopathy got predicted by the model a median 6.5 months before its onset. Patients with ophthalmopathy were separated from those with stable hyperthyroidism by a 13 V-J model.

The CDR3 contains 16 residues. V gave up 3 bases and J gave up 5 bases; unmatched junction bases: 9. The germline CDR1 and CDR2 sequences are PRHDT and FYEKMQ (reference sequence). Researchers took RNA transcripts and amplified the TCR beta CDR3 regions from them. The TCR CDR3 first-round RT-PCR relied on the HTBI primer set. MiXCR, run by TCRdb on the multiplex PCR reads, gives a single entry per CDR3 protein. The table lists around 370,000 distinct CDR3 sequences, about 18% of them singletons. The sequencing sample was made of blood. The J gene is TRBJ1-1, the V gene TRBV13, with 10 bases fitting TRBD1. The TCR comes from a man in his late teens or twenties with Graves' ophthalmopathy. CDR3 nucleotides: TGTGCCAGCAGCTTTGACAGGGGGCAGAAGGAGACTGAAGCTTTCTTT. Protein product: CASSFDRGQKETEAFF.